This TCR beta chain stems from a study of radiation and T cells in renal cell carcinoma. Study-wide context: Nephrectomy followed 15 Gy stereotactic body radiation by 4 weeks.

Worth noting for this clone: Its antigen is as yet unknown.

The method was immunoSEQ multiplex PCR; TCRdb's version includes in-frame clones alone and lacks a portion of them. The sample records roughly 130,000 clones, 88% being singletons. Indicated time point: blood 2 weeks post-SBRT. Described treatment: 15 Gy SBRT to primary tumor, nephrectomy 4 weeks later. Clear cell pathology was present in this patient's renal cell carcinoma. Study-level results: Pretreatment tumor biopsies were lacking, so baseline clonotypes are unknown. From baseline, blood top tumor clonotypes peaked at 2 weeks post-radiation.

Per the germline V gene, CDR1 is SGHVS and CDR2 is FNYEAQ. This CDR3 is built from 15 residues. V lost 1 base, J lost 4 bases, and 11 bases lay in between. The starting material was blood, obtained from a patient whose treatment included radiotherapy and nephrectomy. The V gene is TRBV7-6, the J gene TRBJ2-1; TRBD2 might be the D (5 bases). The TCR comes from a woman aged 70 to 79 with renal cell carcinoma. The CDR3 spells CASSLERGLYNEQFF. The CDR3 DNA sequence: TGTGCCAGCAGCTTAGAACGGGGTCTGTACAATGAGCAGTTCTTC.